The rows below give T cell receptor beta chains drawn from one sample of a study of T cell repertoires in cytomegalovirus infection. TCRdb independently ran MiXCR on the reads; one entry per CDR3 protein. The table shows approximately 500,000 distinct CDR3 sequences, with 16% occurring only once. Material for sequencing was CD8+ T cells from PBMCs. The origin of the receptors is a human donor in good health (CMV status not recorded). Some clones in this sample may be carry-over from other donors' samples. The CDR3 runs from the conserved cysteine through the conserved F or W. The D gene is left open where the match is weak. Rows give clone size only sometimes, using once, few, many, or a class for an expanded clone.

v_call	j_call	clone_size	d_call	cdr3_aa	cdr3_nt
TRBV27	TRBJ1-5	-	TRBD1	CASKDRGSTQPQHF	TGTGCCAGCAAGGACAGGGGATCCACTCAGCCCCAGCATTTT
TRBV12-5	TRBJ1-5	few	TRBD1	CASGFLDRGQPQHF	TGTGCTAGTGGTTTTCTGGACAGGGGTCAGCCCCAGCATTTT
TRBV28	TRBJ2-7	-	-	CASSLLRFYEQYF	TGTGCCAGCAGTTTATTGAGGTTCTACGAGCAGTACTTC
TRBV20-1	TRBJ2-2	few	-	CSARVRGSNTGELFF	TGCAGTGCTAGAGTGCGGGGCTCGAACACCGGGGAGCTGTTTTTT
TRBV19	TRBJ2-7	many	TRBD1	CASSISGGERDEQYF	TGTGCCAGTAGTATTTCAGGGGGAGAAAGAGACGAGCAGTACTTC
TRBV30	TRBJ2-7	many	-	CAWSVHGQPFYEQYF	TGTGCCTGGAGTGTACATGGACAGCCCTTCTACGAGCAGTACTTC
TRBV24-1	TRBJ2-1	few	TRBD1	CATSDGTVSYNEQFF	TGTGCCACCAGTGACGGGACAGTCAGTTACAATGAGCAGTTCTTC
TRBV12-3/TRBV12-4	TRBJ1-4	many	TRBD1	CASSLGQGAGEKLFF	TGTGCCAGCAGTTTAGGGCAGGGGGCGGGTGAAAAACTGTTTTTT
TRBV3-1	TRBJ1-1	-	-	CASSLQTENTEAFF	TGTGCCAGCAGCCTACAGACAGAGAACACTGAAGCTTTCTTT
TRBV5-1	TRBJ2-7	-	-	CASSLVGSSYEQYF	TGCGCCAGCAGCTTGGTTGGGAGCTCCTACGAGCAGTACTTC
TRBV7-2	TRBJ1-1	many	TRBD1	CASSAQGYNTEAFF	TGTGCCAGCAGCGCACAGGGGTATAACACTGAAGCTTTCTTT
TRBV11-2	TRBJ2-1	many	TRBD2	CARGGDNEQFF	TGTGCCCGCGGGGGGGACAATGAGCAGTTCTTC
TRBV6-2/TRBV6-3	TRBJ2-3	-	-	CASSARVLTDTQYF	TGTGCCAGCAGTGCCCGAGTATTGACAGATACGCAGTATTTT
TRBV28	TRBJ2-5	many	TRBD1	CASSPGDRLGETQYF	TGTGCCAGCAGTCCCGGGGACAGGTTGGGGGAGACCCAGTACTTC
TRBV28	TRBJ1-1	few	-	CASSPSGEGRTAGHEAFF	TGTGCCAGCAGCCCATCCGGCGAAGGACGGACAGCCGGGCATGAAGCTTTCTTT
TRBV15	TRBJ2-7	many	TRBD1	CATGTASEYEQYF	TGTGCCACCGGGACAGCGTCCGAATACGAGCAGTACTTC
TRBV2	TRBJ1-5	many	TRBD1	CASSVPPGQTIWSNQPQHF	TGTGCCAGCAGTGTTCCACCGGGACAGACGATATGGAGCAATCAGCCCCAGCATTTT
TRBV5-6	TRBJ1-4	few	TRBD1	CASSPLRDRGFNEKLFF	TGTGCCAGCAGCCCCCTCAGGGACAGGGGCTTTAATGAAAAACTGTTTTTT
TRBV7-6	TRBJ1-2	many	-	CASSPPEGWGYYGYTF	TGTGCCAGCAGCCCCCCCGAGGGTTGGGGCTACTATGGCTACACCTTC
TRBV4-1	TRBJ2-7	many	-	CASSQEPSLGLALSYEQYF	TGCGCCAGCAGCCAAGAGCCCTCGTTGGGGTTAGCACTATCCTACGAGCAGTACTTC
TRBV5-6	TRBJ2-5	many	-	CASSLGPGPRETQYF	TGTGCCAGCAGCTTGGGACCGGGACCAAGGGAGACCCAGTACTTC
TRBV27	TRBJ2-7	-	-	CASSPTLAGGEQYF	TGTGCCAGCAGCCCTACCCTCGCCGGGGGCGAGCAGTACTTC
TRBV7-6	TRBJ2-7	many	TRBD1	CASSLGQGALYEQYF	TGTGCCAGCAGCTTAGGGCAGGGGGCTTTGTACGAGCAGTACTTC
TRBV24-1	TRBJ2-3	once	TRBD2	CATSSVLADSTDTQYF	TGTGCCACCAGTTCGGTCCTAGCGGATAGCACAGATACGCAGTATTTT
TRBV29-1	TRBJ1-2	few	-	CSVRNLQGDGYTF	TGCAGCGTCCGCAATTTACAGGGAGATGGCTACACCTTC
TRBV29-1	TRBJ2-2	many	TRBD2	CSVADPAGGRTGELFF	TGCAGCGTCGCGGACCCAGCGGGGGGGCGCACCGGGGAGCTGTTTTTT
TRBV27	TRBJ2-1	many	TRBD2	CASSPPMAVTSGRVYNEQFF	TGTGCCAGCAGTCCCCCAATGGCGGTGACTAGCGGGAGAGTTTACAATGAGCAGTTCTTC
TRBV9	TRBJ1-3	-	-	CASSVGDVGNTIYF	TGTGCCAGCAGCGTAGGGGATGTTGGAAACACCATATATTTT
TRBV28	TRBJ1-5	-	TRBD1	CASSPPRHRGHQPQHF	TGTGCCAGCAGTCCCCCCAGGCACAGGGGGCATCAGCCCCAGCATTTT
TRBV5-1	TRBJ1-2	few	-	CASSDDSVNYGYTF	TGCGCCAGCAGCGACGACAGCGTAAACTATGGCTACACCTTC
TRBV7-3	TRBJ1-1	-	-	CASSLTQGRNTEAFF	TGTGCCAGCAGCTTAACCCAAGGACGGAACACTGAAGCTTTCTTT
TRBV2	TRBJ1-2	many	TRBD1	CAAPPQGQLYDYTF	TGTGCCGCTCCCCCCCAGGGACAGCTTTATGACTACACCTTC
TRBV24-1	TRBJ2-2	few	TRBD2	CATSDQTSGSRTGELFF	TGTGCCACCAGTGACCAGACTAGCGGGAGTCGAACCGGGGAGCTGTTTTTT
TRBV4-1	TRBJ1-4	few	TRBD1	CASSLRQGYATNEKLFF	TGCGCCAGCAGCCTCCGACAGGGTTACGCAACTAATGAAAAACTGTTTTTT
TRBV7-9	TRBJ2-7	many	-	CASSLRSYEQYF	TGTGCCAGCAGCTTAAGGTCATACGAGCAGTACTTC